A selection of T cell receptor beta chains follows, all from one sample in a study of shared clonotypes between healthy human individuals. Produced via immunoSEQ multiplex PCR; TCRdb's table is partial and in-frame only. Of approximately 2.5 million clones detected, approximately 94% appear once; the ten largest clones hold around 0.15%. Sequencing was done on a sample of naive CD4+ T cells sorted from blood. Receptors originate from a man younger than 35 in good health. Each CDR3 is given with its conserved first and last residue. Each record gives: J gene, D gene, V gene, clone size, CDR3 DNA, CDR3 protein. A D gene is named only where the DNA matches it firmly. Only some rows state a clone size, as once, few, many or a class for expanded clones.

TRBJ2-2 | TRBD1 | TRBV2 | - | TGTGCCAGCAGGACCGGGACAGGGAACACCGGGGAGCTGTTTTTT | CASRTGTGNTGELFF
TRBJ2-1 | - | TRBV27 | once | TGTGCCAGCAGTTTTTTCCCCCAACGGGCCCACAACAATGAGCAGTTCTTC | CASSFFPQRAHNNEQFF
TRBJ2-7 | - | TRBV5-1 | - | TGCGCCAGCAGGGGGTCCTACGAGCAGTACTTC | CASRGSYEQYF
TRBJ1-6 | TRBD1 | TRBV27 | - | TGTGCCAGCAGCAGGGACAGCTATAATTCACCCCTCCACTTT | CASSRDSYNSPLHF
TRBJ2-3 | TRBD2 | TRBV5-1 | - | TGCGCCAGCAGCCCTATTCCGGGACTAGCGGGAGGCGATACGCAGTATTTT | CASSPIPGLAGGDTQYF
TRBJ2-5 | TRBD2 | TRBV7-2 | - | TGTGCCAGCAGCCTGGGACTAGCGAGGGAGACCCAGTACTTC | CASSLGLARETQYF
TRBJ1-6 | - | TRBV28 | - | TGTGCCAGCAGCCCCCCAGCAGGCGATAATTCACCCCTCCACTTT | CASSPPAGDNSPLHF
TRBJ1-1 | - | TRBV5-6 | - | TGTGCCAGCAGCCATCTAACCCCATCAGAGGGGAAAGCTTTCTTT | CASSHLTPSEGKAFF
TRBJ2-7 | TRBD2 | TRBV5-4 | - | TGTGCCAGCAGCGCAGGAGGGACTAGCGGTCGCGAGCAGTACTTC | CASSAGGTSGREQYF
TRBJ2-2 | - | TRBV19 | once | TGTGCCAGTAATCAGGACACAACCACCGGGGAGCTGTTTTTT | CASNQDTTTGELFF
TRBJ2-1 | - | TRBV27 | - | TGTGCCAGCAGGGTAGTAAACGACAATGAGCAGTTCTTC | CASRVVNDNEQFF
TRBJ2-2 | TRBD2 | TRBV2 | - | TGTGCCAGTAGGCCGGGACTAGCGGGACCCGGGGAGCTGTTTTTT | CASRPGLAGPGELFF
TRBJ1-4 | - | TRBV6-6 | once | TGTGCCAGCAGAAACGCTCAGGATCTGTTTTTT | CASRNAQDLFF
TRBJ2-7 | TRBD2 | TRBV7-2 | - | TGTGCCAGCAGCATCGGGACTAGCGGGAGGAGATACGAGCAGTACTTC | CASSIGTSGRRYEQYF
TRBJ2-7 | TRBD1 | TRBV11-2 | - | TGTGCCAGCAGCCGATCCGGGACAGGGACCTACGAGCAGTACTTC | CASSRSGTGTYEQYF
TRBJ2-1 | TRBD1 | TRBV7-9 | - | TGTGCCAGCAGTTCGGGACAGTTCCTATACAATGAGCAGTTCTTC | CASSSGQFLYNEQFF
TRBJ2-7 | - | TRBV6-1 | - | TGTGCCAGCAGTGACAGGGTAGTGAACGAGCAGTACTTC | CASSDRVVNEQYF
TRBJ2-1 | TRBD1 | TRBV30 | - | TGTGCCTGGAGTGTAAGGCTTCAGGGGGCTTTGGATGAGCAGTTCTTC | CAWSVRLQGALDEQFF
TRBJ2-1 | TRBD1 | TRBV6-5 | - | TGTGCCAGCAGTCTCGGACAGGCTGGGAATGAGCAGTTCTTC | CASSLGQAGNEQFF
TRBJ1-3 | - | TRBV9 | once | TGTGCCAGCAGCGTAGATTACGGCTTCTCTGGAAACACCATATATTTT | CASSVDYGFSGNTIYF
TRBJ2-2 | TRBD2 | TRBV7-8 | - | TGTGCCAGCAGGCAGGGCGCTCGGAGGACTAGCGGGGGAGGAACCGGGGAGCTGTTTTTT | CASRQGARRTSGGGTGELFF
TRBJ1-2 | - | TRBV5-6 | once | TGTGCCAGCAGTCCGCCGGGCGTTCATGGCTACACCTTC | CASSPPGVHGYTF
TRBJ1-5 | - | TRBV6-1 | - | TGTGCCAGCAGTGAAAGTGGCCAGGGTGGTCAGCCCCAGCATTTT | CASSESGQGGQPQHF
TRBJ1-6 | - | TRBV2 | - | TGTGCCAGCAGTGAATATAGAACGGTGGTTAATTCACCCCTCCACTTT | CASSEYRTVVNSPLHF
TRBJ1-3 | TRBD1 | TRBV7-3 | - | TGTGCCAGCAGCTCGACAGGGTCTGGAAACACCATATATTTT | CASSSTGSGNTIYF
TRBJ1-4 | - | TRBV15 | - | TGTGCCACCAGCCGACAAAGGACAGAAAGAAATGAAAAACTGTTTTTT | CATSRQRTERNEKLFF
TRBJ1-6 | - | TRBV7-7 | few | TGTGCTAGCAGCTTAGACAGAAATTCACCCCTCCACTTT | CASSLDRNSPLHF
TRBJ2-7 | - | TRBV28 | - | TGTGCCAGCAGGGTTTCCTACGAGCAGTACTTC | CASRVSYEQYF
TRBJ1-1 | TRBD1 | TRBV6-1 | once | TGTGCCAGCAGGATCGACAGGGACGCTGAAGCTTTCTTT | CASRIDRDAEAFF
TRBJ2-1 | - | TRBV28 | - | TGTGCCAGCAGTTTACTAGCGTCGTACAATGAGCAGTTCTTC | CASSLLASYNEQFF
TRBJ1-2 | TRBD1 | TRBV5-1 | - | TGCGCCAGCAGTCCTGAGGTGCCGGGACAGGGATCGTTTAACTATGGCTACACCTTC | CASSPEVPGQGSFNYGYTF
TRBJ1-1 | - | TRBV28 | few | TGTGCCAGCAGTTTCGGGGGGGCAAACACTGAAGCTTTCTTT | CASSFGGANTEAFF
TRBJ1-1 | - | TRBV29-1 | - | TGCAGCGCAACGAACACTGAAGCTTTCTTT | CSATNTEAFF
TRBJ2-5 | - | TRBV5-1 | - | TGCGCCAGCAGCTTGGCCACGGTGAAGGAGACCCAGTACTTC | CASSLATVKETQYF
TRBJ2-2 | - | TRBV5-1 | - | TGCGCCAGCAGCTACCGTGGACGGACGAACACCGGGGAGCTGTTTTTT | CASSYRGRTNTGELFF
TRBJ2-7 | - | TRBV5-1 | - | TGCGCCAGCAGCGTTGGGGACTACGAGCAGTACTTC | CASSVGDYEQYF
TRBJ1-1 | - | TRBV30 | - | TGTGCCTGGGGGGGGGACTCTTGGAACACTGAAGCTTTCTTT | CAWGGDSWNTEAFF
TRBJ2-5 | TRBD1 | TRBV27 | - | TGTGCCAGCAGTTTATGTATCCGGGACAGGGCCCTCTTTTGGCAAGAGACCCAGTACTTC | CASSLCIRDRALFWQETQYF
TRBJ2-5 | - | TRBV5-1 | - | TGCGCCAGCAGTTCGGGTCAATACCAAGAGACCCAGTACTTC | CASSSGQYQETQYF
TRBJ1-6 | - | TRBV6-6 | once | TGTGCCAGCAGTTTCTCAGGACTTCTGCACTTT | CASSFSGLLHF
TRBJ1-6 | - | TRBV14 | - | TGTGCCAGCAGCCAAGGACAGAGTAATTCACCCCTCCACTTT | CASSQGQSNSPLHF
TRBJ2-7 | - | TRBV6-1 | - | TGTGCCAGCAGTGAAGCAGGATGGCCAGGGAATTACGAGCAGTACTTC | CASSEAGWPGNYEQYF
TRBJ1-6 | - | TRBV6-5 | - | TGTGCCAGCAGTCCCCGTCCGAATAATTCACCCCTCCACTTT | CASSPRPNNSPLHF
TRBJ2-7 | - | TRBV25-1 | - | TGTGCCAGCAGTCGGGCAGGGACGTACGAGCAGTACTTC | CASSRAGTYEQYF
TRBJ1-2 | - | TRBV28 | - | TGTGCCAGCAGGGAAGCGGGCGGTCAAGTTAACTATGGCTACACCTTC | CASREAGGQVNYGYTF
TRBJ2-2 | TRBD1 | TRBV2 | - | TGTGCCAGCAGTAGGACAGGGGGGAAGACCGGGGAGCTGTTTTTT | CASSRTGGKTGELFF